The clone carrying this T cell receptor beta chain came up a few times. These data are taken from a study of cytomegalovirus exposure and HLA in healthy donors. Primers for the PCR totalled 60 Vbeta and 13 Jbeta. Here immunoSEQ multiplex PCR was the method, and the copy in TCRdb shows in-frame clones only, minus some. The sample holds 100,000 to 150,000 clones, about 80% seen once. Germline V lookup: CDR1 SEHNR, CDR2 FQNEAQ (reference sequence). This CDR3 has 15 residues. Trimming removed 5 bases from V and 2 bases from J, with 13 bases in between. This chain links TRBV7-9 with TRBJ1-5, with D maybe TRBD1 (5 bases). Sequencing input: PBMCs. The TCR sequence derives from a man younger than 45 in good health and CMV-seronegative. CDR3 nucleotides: TGTGCCAGCAGCCTAAGGGGTGGCGGCAATCAGCCCCAGCATTTT. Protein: CASSLRGGGNQPQHF.